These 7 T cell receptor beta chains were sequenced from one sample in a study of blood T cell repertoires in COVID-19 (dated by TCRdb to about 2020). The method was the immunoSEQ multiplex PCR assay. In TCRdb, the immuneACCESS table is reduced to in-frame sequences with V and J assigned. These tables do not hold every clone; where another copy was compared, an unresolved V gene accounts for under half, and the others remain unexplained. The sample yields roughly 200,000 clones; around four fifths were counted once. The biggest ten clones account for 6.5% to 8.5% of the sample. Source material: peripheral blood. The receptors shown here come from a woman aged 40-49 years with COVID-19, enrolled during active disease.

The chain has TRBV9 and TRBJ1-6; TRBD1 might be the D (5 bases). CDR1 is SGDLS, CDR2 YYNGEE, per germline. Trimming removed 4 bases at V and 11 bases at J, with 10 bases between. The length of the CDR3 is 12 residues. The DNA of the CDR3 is TGTGCCAGCAGCTTACAGGACCCACCCCTCCACTTT. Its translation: CASSLQDPPLHF.

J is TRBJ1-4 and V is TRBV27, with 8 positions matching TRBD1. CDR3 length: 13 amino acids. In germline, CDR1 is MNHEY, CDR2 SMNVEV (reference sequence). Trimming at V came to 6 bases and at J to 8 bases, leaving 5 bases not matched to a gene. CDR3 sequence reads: CASRQGAGEKLFF. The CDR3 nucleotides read TGTGCCAGCAGGCAGGGGGCCGGGGAAAAACTGTTTTTT.

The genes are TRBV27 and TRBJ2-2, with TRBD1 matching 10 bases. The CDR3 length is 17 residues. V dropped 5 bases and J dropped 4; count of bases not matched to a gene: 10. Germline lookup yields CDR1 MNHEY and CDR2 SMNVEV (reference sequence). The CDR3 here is CASSPTLGTGVTGELFF. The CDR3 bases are TGTGCCAGCAGTCCAACGCTCGGGACAGGGGTCACCGGGGAGCTGTTTTTT.

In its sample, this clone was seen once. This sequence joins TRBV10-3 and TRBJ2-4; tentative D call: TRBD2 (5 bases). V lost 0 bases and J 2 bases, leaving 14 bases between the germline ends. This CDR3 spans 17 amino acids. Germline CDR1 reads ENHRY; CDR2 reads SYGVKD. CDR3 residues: CAISESVGPGTKNIQYF. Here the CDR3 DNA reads TGTGCCATCAGTGAGTCGGTCGGGCCCGGGACCAAAAACATTCAGTACTTC.

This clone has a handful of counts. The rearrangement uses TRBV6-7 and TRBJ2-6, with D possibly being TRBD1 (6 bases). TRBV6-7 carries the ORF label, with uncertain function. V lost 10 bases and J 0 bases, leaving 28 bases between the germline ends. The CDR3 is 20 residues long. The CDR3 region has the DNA TGTGCCAACCGAACTACTGTGGGTGGACAGAGAAGCTCTGGGGCCAACGTCCTGACTTTC. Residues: CANRTTVGGQRSSGANVLTF.

The CDR3 spells CASGLVTQGNRGYTF. The CDR3 DNA reads TGTGCTAGTGGTTTGGTAACACAGGGTAATAGGGGCTACACCTTC. V gene TRBV12-5 combines with J gene TRBJ1-2; D possibly corresponds to TRBD1 (6 bases). CDR3 size: 15 residues. V was shortened by 0 bases and J by 8 bases, with 16 bases between the two germline ends. Germline V lookup: CDR1 LGHNT, CDR2 FRNRAP.

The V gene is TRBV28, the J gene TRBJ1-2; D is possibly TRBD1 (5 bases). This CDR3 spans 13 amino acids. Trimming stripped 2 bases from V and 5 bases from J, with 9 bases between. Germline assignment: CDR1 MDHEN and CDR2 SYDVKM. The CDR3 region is CASSLRGRYGYTF. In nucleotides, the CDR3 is TGTGCCAGCAGTTTAAGGGGCCGGTATGGCTACACCTTC.